The 19 T cell receptor beta chains given below trace back to one sample, sequenced in a study of blood T cell repertoires in COVID-19. Only in-frame clones appear in the TCRdb table, and some are missing; sequencing was by immunoSEQ multiplex PCR. The sample includes some 250,000 clones, around 89% of them seen just once. The sequencing input was PBMCs or T cells enriched from blood (not recorded which). Every receptor here comes from a middle-aged man who had recovered from COVID-19.

The chain carries TRBV19 and TRBJ1-1; D not certain. CDR1 is LNHDA and CDR2 is SQIVND in the germline V gene (reference sequence). The CDR3 extends over 14 amino acids. V lost 3 bases to trimming and J lost 1 base, with 9 bases between them. The CDR3 reads CASSINTANTEAFF. For the CDR3, the DNA is TGTGCCAGTAGTATCAACACCGCGAACACTGAAGCTTTCTTT.

The chain employs TRBV9 and TRBJ2-5; TRBD1 aligns across 8 bases. This CDR3 region has 15 residues. J lost 4 bases, V lost 0 bases, and 5 bases had no gene match. Germline loops: CDR1 SGDLS, CDR2 YYNGEE. CDR3 sequence (DNA): TGTGCCAGCAGCGTAGGTGGGCAGGGGGCAGAGACCCAGTACTTC. Its protein product is CASSVGGQGAETQYF.

V usage is TRBV2 and J usage is TRBJ2-1; 11 nucleotides line up with TRBD2. This CDR3 region has 16 residues. Germline trimming cut 7 bases from V and 4 bases from J; bases unmatched to any gene: 9. CDR1 and CDR2 from the germline V gene are SNHLY and FYNNEI. The CDR3 coding sequence is TGTGCCAGCAACCTACCGGGACTAGCGGCATACAATGAGCAGTTCTTC. The encoded protein is CASNLPGLAAYNEQFF.

This chain uses TRBV6-2 or TRBV6-3 with TRBJ2-6; the D gene is possibly TRBD1 (6 bases). Germline assignment: CDR1 MNHEY and CDR2 SVGEGT. The CDR3 is made up of 19 amino acids. The V end lost 2 bases, the J end lost 0 bases, and 17 bases lay between the germline ends. CDR3 region: CASSYDARQELSGANVLTF. The CDR3, as DNA: TGTGCCAGCAGTTACGATGCGCGACAGGAGCTCTCTGGGGCCAACGTCCTGACTTTC.

The V call is TRBV11-1, the J call TRBJ2-5; TRBD1 matches at 10 bases. The CDR3 loop spans 15 amino acids. Per the germline V gene, CDR1 is SGHAT and CDR2 is FQDESV (reference sequence). The trim removed 2 bases at V and 5 bases at J, leaving 5 bases unmatched. This chain's CDR3 is CASSLLWTGGETQYF. The CDR3 DNA reads as TGTGCCAGCAGCTTACTCTGGACAGGGGGGGAGACCCAGTACTTC.

The DNA for the CDR3 is TGCGCCAGCAGCCAAGAAGGGACAGGGAGCACAGATACGCAGTATTTT. This gives the protein CASSQEGTGSTDTQYF. This sequence joins TRBV4-1 and TRBJ2-3; 9 bases fit TRBD1. The CDR3 has 16 amino acids. Germline V gene lookup returns CDR1 MGHRA and CDR2 YSYEKL. J lost 0 bases, V lost 0 bases, and 1 base had no gene match.

For the CDR3, the DNA is TGTGCCAGCAACCTCGGGACTAGCAGAGAGACCCAGTACTTC. Its translation is CASNLGTSRETQYF. The chain couples TRBV3-1 (or the pseudogene TRBV3-2) to TRBJ2-5, with 9 bases lining up with TRBD2. The J segment lost 4 bases and the V segment lost 7 bases, leaving 7 bases of the junction unmatched. The CDR3 is 14 residues long. In germline, CDR1 is LGHDT, CDR2 YNNKEL (reference sequence).

This clone was observed a handful of times. V gene TRBV15 combines with J gene TRBJ1-2; TRBD1 agrees at 7 bases. CDR3 length: 14 residues. Germline CDR1 LNHNV, CDR2 YYDKDF (reference sequence). The V gene end was trimmed by 1 base and the J gene end by 6 bases; junction bases not matched to a gene: 5. This CDR3 reads CATSRVDRVDGYTF. In DNA form, the CDR3 reads TGTGCCACCAGCAGAGTTGACAGGGTGGATGGCTACACCTTC.

The genes are TRBV3-1 (or the pseudogene TRBV3-2) and TRBJ2-7; 8 nucleotides align to TRBD1. The CDR3 is 15 residues long. Germline CDR1 and CDR2: LGHDT and YNNKEL (reference sequence). Trimming cost V 5 bases and J 2 bases; bases outside gene matches: 8. This chain's CDR3 is CASSSIPGQAYEQYF. The CDR3, as DNA: TGTGCCAGCAGCTCGATACCGGGACAGGCCTACGAGCAGTACTTC.

The chain couples TRBV6-5 to TRBJ2-1, with D tentatively TRBD2 (5 bases). Germline V gene data show CDR1 as MNHEY and CDR2 as SVGAGI. The CDR3 has 13 amino acids. Trimming took off 2 bases at V and 5 bases at J, with 7 bases between the two ends. This CDR3 reads CASSYDGDNEQFF. CDR3 bases: TGTGCCAGCAGTTACGACGGGGACAATGAGCAGTTCTTC.

With regard to this clone: Germline and junction disagree at one end, which may indicate a read error. This chain joins TRBV6-5 and TRBJ2-7; TRBD2 might be the D (5 bases). The CDR3 is made up of 15 amino acids. Germline V gene lookup returns CDR1 MNHEY and CDR2 SVGAGI. The CDR3 DNA follows: TGTGCCAGCCGTTACGGAGTGGAGGACCCCTACGAGCAGTACTTC. It encodes CASRYGVEDPYEQYF.

This clone was detected only once. The V and J genes are TRBV19 and TRBJ2-3; the match to TRBD1 covers 7 bases. The V segment lost 4 bases and the J segment 2 bases; nucleotides outside the gene matches: 6. In germline, CDR1 is LNHDA, CDR2 SQIVND (reference sequence). This CDR3 has 15 residues. The CDR3 coding sequence is TGTGCCAGTAGTACGACAGGGCCCCCCACAGATACGCAGTATTTT. It specifies CASSTTGPPTDTQYF.

The chain is built from TRBV28 and TRBJ1-3; 9 bases line up with TRBD1. Germline assignment: CDR1 MDHEN and CDR2 SYDVKM. V was clipped by 5 bases and J by 1 base; unmatched bases: 3. The CDR3 spans 15 residues. CDR3 coding DNA: TGTGCCAGCAGTGTACAGGGGGCTTCTGGAAACACCATATATTTT. It encodes CASSVQGASGNTIYF.

V gene TRBV19 combines with J gene TRBJ2-7, with 7 bases matching TRBD1. CDR3 length: 15 residues. Trimming at V came to 3 bases and at J to 1 base, leaving 6 bases not matched to a gene. Germline V gene data show CDR1 as LNHDA and CDR2 as SQIVND (reference sequence). CDR3 DNA: TGTGCCAGTAGTATGGCAGGGGGAAGGTCCTACGAGCAGTACTTC. It yields the protein CASSMAGGRSYEQYF. The whole variable domain, filled in from reference TRBV19 and TRBJ2-7, reads DGGITQSPKYLFRKEGQNVTLSCEQNLNHDAMYWYRQDPGQGLRLIYYSQIVNDFQKGDIAEGYSVSREKKESFPLTVTSAQKNPTAFYLCASSMAGGRSYEQYFGPGTRLTVT.

The V call is TRBV5-1, the J call TRBJ2-6; D perhaps matches TRBD2 (6 bases). V was cut by 0 bases and J by 0 bases, with 10 bases left in between. The length of the CDR3 is 17 residues. Germline V gene data show CDR1 as SGHRS and CDR2 as YFSETQ. CDR3: CASSLDPDYSGANVLTF. In DNA, the CDR3 is TGCGCCAGCAGCTTGGATCCGGACTACTCTGGGGCCAACGTCCTGACTTTC.

This clone came up once. The J gene is TRBJ2-1, the V gene TRBV13, with 14 bases that match TRBD2. Losses at the gene ends were 5 bases for V and 6 bases for J; bases not matched to a gene: 6. Germline CDR1 reads PRHDT; CDR2 reads FYEKMQ (reference sequence). The CDR3 consists of 16 residues. In DNA, the CDR3 is TGTGCCAGCAGCCCCAGGACTAGCGGGGGGCCCAATGAGCAGTTCTTC. It translates to CASSPRTSGGPNEQFF.

The table lists this clone with a count of one. The chain combines TRBV2 with TRBJ2-1, with 8 bases that match TRBD2. The CDR3 runs 15 residues. CDR1 is SNHLY and CDR2 is FYNNEI in the germline V gene. J lost 6 bases, V lost 5 bases, and 9 bases had no gene match. The chain's CDR3 is CASSNMGLGPNEQFF. The CDR3 DNA sequence: TGTGCCAGCAGTAACATGGGACTAGGGCCCAATGAGCAGTTCTTC.

This chain links TRBV4-2 with TRBJ1-5; 9 nucleotides match TRBD1. V shed 1 base and J 2 bases; nucleotides not matched to a gene: 3. The CDR3 runs 16 residues. Germline CDR1 LGHNA, CDR2 YNFKEQ. The chain's CDR3 is CASSQGGQGGNQPQHF. The CDR3 DNA reads as TGTGCCAGCAGCCAAGGGGGACAGGGAGGCAATCAGCCCCAGCATTTT.

This clone showed up many times. CDR3 in amino acids: CASTLTSGGLGANVLTF. CDR3 DNA sequence: TGCGCCAGCACCCTCACCAGCGGGGGACTTGGGGCCAACGTCCTGACTTTC. The rearrangement uses TRBV5-1 and TRBJ2-6, with 8 nucleotides matching TRBD2. The CDR3 consists of 17 residues. Germline trimming cut 6 bases from V and 3 bases from J; bases unmatched to any gene: 11. Germline CDR1 SGHRS, CDR2 YFSETQ.